Below are 12 T cell receptor beta chains sequenced from a single sample in a study of shared clonotypes between healthy human individuals. CD8 cells regarded as naive lacked CD45RO, were positively chosen for CCR7, and omitted terminally differentiated effector memory CD45RA+ cells. Clones were read by immunoSEQ multiplex PCR, and TCRdb kept only the in-frame ones, dropping some. The table shows about 2.1 million clones, with 93% occurring only once. Sequencing used naive CD8+ T cells from PBMCs. The receptor set was obtained from a man aged 18 to 29 in good health. Some clones in this sample may be carry-over from other donors' samples.

The V and J genes are TRBV27 and TRBJ2-1, with 7 bases aligning to TRBD2. This CDR3 region has 15 residues. V gave up 4 bases and J gave up 2 bases; unmatched junction bases: 5. Germline CDR1 MNHEY, CDR2 SMNVEV (reference sequence). The CDR3 bases are TGTGCCAGCAGTTCCCCGCTAGCGGCCTACAATGAGCAGTTCTTC. It yields the protein CASSSPLAAYNEQFF.

Of note for this clone: This CDR3 is also generated by other DNA sequences in the sample. This chain joins TRBV28 and TRBJ2-7; 9 nucleotides match TRBD1. V shed 5 bases and J 3 bases; nucleotides not matched to a gene: 5. Germline CDR1 MDHEN, CDR2 SYDVKM. The CDR3 is 14 residues long. Here the CDR3 reads CASSPGTGIYEQYF. The CDR3 DNA sequence: TGTGCCAGCAGTCCCGGGACAGGGATCTACGAGCAGTACTTC.

This chain links TRBV19 with TRBJ2-2, with D maybe TRBD1 (6 bases). Germline CDR1 is LNHDA and CDR2 is SQIVND (reference sequence). V lost 4 bases and J 2 bases, leaving 11 bases between the germline ends. CDR3 length equals 15 residues. The CDR3 spells CASSKRQENTGELFF. Written as DNA, the CDR3 is TGTGCCAGTAGTAAACGACAGGAAAACACCGGGGAGCTGTTTTTT.

This rearrangement joins TRBV11-2 to TRBJ1-1, with D possibly TRBD1 on 5 matching bases. The CDR3 runs to 15 residues. CDR1 is SGHAT, CDR2 FQNNGV, per germline. Trimming shortened V by 3 bases and J by 6 bases, and 17 bases separated the two germline ends. DNA for the CDR3: TGTGCCAGCAGCTTTTCTGGCAGGGTGGAACCTGAAGCTTTCTTT. Amino acids: CASSFSGRVEPEAFF.

The V call is TRBV19, the J call TRBJ1-5; D remains unclear. The germline V gene has CDR1 LNHDA and CDR2 SQIVND (reference sequence). CDR3 size: 12 residues. V shed 7 bases and J shed 10 bases, with 14 bases lying between them. The CDR3, as DNA: TGTGCCAGTACCTCAGGCGGGGTCCCCCAGCATTTT. This sequence encodes CASTSGGVPQHF.

Comment on this clone: Distinct nucleotide sequences in the sample also encode this CDR3. The chain carries TRBV30 and TRBJ2-3, with D unclear. The CDR3 has 14 amino acids. The V gene's germline CDR1 is GTSNPN and CDR2 SVGIG (reference sequence). V was clipped by 0 bases and J by 1 base, with 8 bases between them. The CDR3 sequence: CAWSVGSGTDTQYF. For the CDR3, the DNA is TGTGCCTGGAGTGTCGGCAGCGGCACAGATACGCAGTATTTT. Complete variable domain (other parts from reference TRBV30 and TRBJ2-3): SQTIHQWPATLVQPVGSPLSLECTVEGTSNPNLYWYRQAAGRGLQLLFYSVGIGQISSEVPQNLSASRPQDRQFILSSKKLLLSDSGFYLCAWSVGSGTDTQYFGPGTRLTVL.

The gene calls are TRBV7-9 and TRBJ2-1; TRBD2 is a possible D gene (5 bases). The V and J ends lost 5 bases and 0 bases respectively, with 17 bases between them. The CDR3 length is 17 residues. Germline CDR1 and CDR2: SEHNR and FQNEAQ (reference sequence). DNA for the CDR3: TGTGCCAGCAGCCCCCCCCGAGGACTGGGCTCCTACAATGAGCAGTTCTTC. It is translated as CASSPPRGLGSYNEQFF.

The rearrangement links TRBV19 to TRBJ2-7, with D tentatively TRBD1 or TRBD2 (5 bases each). The V end was cut by 3 bases, the J end by 6 bases, with 15 bases between. The length of the CDR3 is 14 residues. Per germline, CDR1 LNHDA and CDR2 SQIVND (reference sequence). The CDR3 is CASSIRDGNAEQYF. CDR3 nucleotide sequence: TGTGCCAGTAGTATTAGGGACGGGAACGCCGAGCAGTACTTC.

The rearrangement joins TRBV28 to TRBJ2-3; no definite D call. Per the germline V gene, CDR1 is MDHEN and CDR2 is SYDVKM. Trimming removed 7 bases at V and 5 bases at J, with 4 bases between. The CDR3 runs to 10 residues. CDR3 in amino acids: CASKGDTQYF. CDR3 DNA: TGTGCCAGCAAGGGAGATACGCAGTATTTT.

This clone appeared once. The V call is TRBV28, the J call TRBJ2-5; 7 positions agree with TRBD2. V dropped 7 bases and J dropped 5; count of bases not matched to a gene: 4. In germline, CDR1 is MDHEN, CDR2 SYDVKM. CDR3 length: 12 amino acids. In DNA form, the CDR3 reads TGTGCCAGCAACCTGGGGGGGGAGACCCAGTACTTC. Its protein product is CASNLGGETQYF.

In regard to this clone: The same CDR3 can be traced to other DNA sequences in this sample. The rearrangement uses TRBV27 and TRBJ1-5; D might be TRBD1 (6 bases). Germline assignment: CDR1 MNHEY and CDR2 SMNVEV (reference sequence). The CDR3 totals 12 residues. V lost 4 bases to trimming and J lost 6 bases, with 7 bases between them. Here the CDR3 reads CASSSRGQPQHF. The CDR3 DNA reads as TGTGCCAGCAGTTCCAGGGGTCAGCCCCAGCATTTT.

The rearrangement links TRBV4-1 to TRBJ1-2; 9 bases match TRBD1. Unmatched junction bases numbered 8, after V lost 3 bases and J lost 6 bases. The CDR3 length is 15 residues. The germline V gene encodes CDR1 MGHRA and CDR2 YSYEKL. CDR3 in amino acids: CASSHPDRGYNGYTF. The CDR3 bases are TGCGCCAGCAGCCATCCGGACAGGGGATATAATGGCTACACCTTC.